The clone carrying this T cell receptor (beta chain) was picked up a small number of times. Its matching antigen is unknown. The source of the sample is a study of beta chain features in type 1 diabetes. Turning to the study itself: Healthy donors and patients had similar age, gender and cell yields.

TCRB transcripts that were expressed got sequenced, as all of the isolated RNA had been reverse transcribed. Using immunoSEQ multiplex PCR, the repertoire was profiled, and TCRdb retains in-frame clones only, with some absent. The table lists roughly 240,000 clones, over 12% of them singletons. The authors took one heparinised blood draw, averaging approximately 110 mL, from each donor. Study-level points and caveats: In cDNA sequencing, cells with high TCR expression could be over-represented. VDJ junctions in type 1 diabetes patients carried more deletions and fewer insertions.

Deletions cut 0 bases from V and 8 bases from J, with 11 bases between. Germline V lookup: CDR1 SGDLS, CDR2 YYNGEE. The CDR3 totals 13 residues. The sequence was obtained from a woman in her thirties or forties in good health. Sequencing used naive CD4+ T cells from blood. This chain joins TRBV9 and TRBJ1-2; D remains ambiguous. In DNA, the CDR3 is TGTGCCAGCAGCGTAGGCCCCGCGGGGGGCTACACCTTC. Its protein product is CASSVGPAGGYTF.